These 6 T cell receptor beta chains were all obtained from the same sample, sequenced in a study of T cells in localized non-small cell lung cancer. Method: immunoSEQ multiplex PCR; TCRdb's copy keeps in-frame clones and lacks some. Altogether around 90,000 clones are present, around 80% being singletons, with the ten largest covering 19%. Here the sequenced sample was PBMCs, taken before any cancer treatment. The receptors shown here come from a man aged 35 to 69 with stage II squamous cell lung carcinoma.

This clone was observed a few times. The J gene is TRBJ2-2, the V gene TRBV4-2; 8 bases are shared with TRBD2. The CDR3 is 16 amino acids. Germline V gives CDR1 LGHNA, CDR2 YNFKEQ. V shed 1 base and J 5 bases; nucleotides not matched to a gene: 6. Here the CDR3 DNA reads TGTGCCAGCAGCCAAGCTCGGGGGGGCCGTACCGGGGAGCTGTTTTTT. It encodes CASSQARGGRTGELFF.

The chain joins TRBV4-2 to TRBJ2-1; 9 positions match TRBD2. Looked up from germline, CDR1 is LGHNA and CDR2 is YNFKEQ. There are 20 residues in the CDR3. Trimming at V came to 0 bases and at J to 5 bases, leaving 17 bases not matched to a gene. The CDR3 coding sequence is TGTGCCAGCAGCCAAGATTTGGGGCTAGCGGGGACGGGTGGGCACAATGAGCAGTTCTTC. It yields the protein CASSQDLGLAGTGGHNEQFF.

As DNA, the CDR3 is TGTGCCAGCAGTTTAGGATTAGGAACCTCAGATACGCAGTATTTT. This codes for CASSLGLGTSDTQYF. The V and J genes are TRBV28 and TRBJ2-3; D is unclear. V shed 2 bases and J shed 4 bases, with 13 bases lying between them. There are 15 residues in the CDR3. Germline V gene sequence: CDR1 MDHEN, CDR2 SYDVKM. The full variable domain, its missing parts supplied by reference TRBV28 and TRBJ2-3, is DVKVTQSSRYLVKRTGEKVFLECVQDMDHENMFWYRQDPGLGLRLIYFSYDVKMKEKGDIPEGYSVSREKKERFSLILESASTNQTSMYLCASSLGLGTSDTQYFGPGTRLTVL.

This clone was seen more than once but under ten times. This sequence joins TRBV2 and TRBJ1-1; TRBD1 matches 11 bases. This CDR3 has 15 residues. Trimming at V came to 7 bases and at J to 4 bases, leaving 8 bases not matched to a gene. CDR1 is SNHLY and CDR2 is FYNNEI in the germline V gene. The DNA of the CDR3 is TGTGCCAGCACCTCAGTCGGGACAGGGGGCACTGAAGCTTTCTTT. Its translation: CASTSVGTGGTEAFF. The full variable domain, completed using reference TRBV2 and TRBJ1-1, is EPEVTQTPSHQVTQMGQEVILRCVPISNHLYFYWYRQILGQKVEFLVSFYNNEISEKSEIFDDQFSVERPDGSNFTLKIRSTKLEDSAMYFCASTSVGTGGTEAFFGQGTRLTVV.

The V and J genes are TRBV11-2 and TRBJ2-5; 9 bases map to TRBD1. This CDR3 spans 13 amino acids. Germline CDR1 and CDR2: SGHAT and FQNNGV. Trimming cost V 6 bases and J 3 bases; bases outside gene matches: 2. CDR3 DNA: TGTGCCAGCAGAGGACAGGGGAAAGAGACCCAGTACTTC. It is translated as CASRGQGKETQYF. The full variable domain, its missing parts supplied by reference TRBV11-2 and TRBJ2-5, is EAGVAQSPRYKIIEKRQSVAFWCNPISGHATLYWYQQILGQGPKLLIQFQNNGVVDDSQLPKDRFSAERLKGVDSTLKIQPAKLEDSAVYLCASRGQGKETQYFGPGTRLLVL.

The genes are TRBV4-1 and TRBJ1-1; TRBD1 might be the D (5 bases). The CDR3 is 14 amino acids. V lost 8 bases to trimming and J lost 7 bases, with 20 bases between them. The germline V gene encodes CDR1 MGHRA and CDR2 YSYEKL. The CDR3 sequence is CASLKIRGGGEAFF. The CDR3 DNA sequence: TGCGCCAGCCTAAAGATTAGGGGCGGAGGTGAAGCTTTCTTT.